The clone carrying this TCR beta chain appeared a single time. Antigen: not known. Isolated RNA was reverse transcribed into cDNA used as the sequencing template. Sequencing was performed with immunoSEQ multiplex PCR; in TCRdb, only in-frame clones are kept and a portion is missing. The table has about 110,000 clones, around 59% seen once. Germline V CDR1 and CDR2: DFQATT, SNEGSKA (reference sequence). Trimming took 4 bases from V and 4 from J, leaving 7 bases between them. The CDR3 extends over 11 amino acids. This sample was included in a study of CD8+ T cells in alopecia areata. General study findings and limits: Clarity of TCR sharing across patients fell short of that in mice, possibly HLA-related. Clonality exceeded that of normal scalp in lesional scalp, most notably in alopecia totalis/universalis.

The authors sorted CD4+ and CD8+ T cells from PBMCs. This TCR derives from a human donor in good health. The material sequenced was CD8+ T cells sorted from blood. The V and J genes are TRBV20-1 and TRBJ1-2; D unclear. The CDR3 DNA follows: TGCAGTGCTAAGAAGTCCTATGGCTACACCTTC. This gives the protein CSAKKSYGYTF.